The 2 T cell receptor beta chains below come from one sample, sequenced in a study of tumor and adjacent non-tumor tissue in lung cancer. The template was RNA from unsorted bulk tissue. Distant lung tissue was collected more than 3 cm away from the tumor edge. A modified ARM-PCR protocol with three rounds of nested PCR amplified TCRbeta. A single record per CDR3 protein comes from TCRdb applying MiXCR to the multiplex PCR reads. The sample shows about 76,000 distinct CDR3 sequences, 70% to 90% of them seen only once. Sequencing was performed on distant non-tumor lung tissue. The receptor source for this set is a man aged 60 to 69 with non-small cell lung cancer.

Worth noting for this clonotype: One junction end does not reproduce the germline sequence, and a read error may be involved. The chain employs TRBV9 and TRBJ2-7, with D tentatively TRBD2 (6 bases). Germline V CDR1 and CDR2: SGDLS, YYNGEE. This CDR3 spans 15 amino acids. The CDR3 DNA follows: TGTTCCAGCAGCGTAGGGCCTAGCGTTGCCTACGAACAGTACTTC. It is translated as CSSSVGPSVAYEQYF.

In this sample, this clonotype turned up many times. The gene calls are TRBV6-2 or TRBV6-3 and TRBJ1-5, with a weak D call TRBD1 (6 bases). The V gene's germline CDR1 is MNHEY and CDR2 SVGEGT. The CDR3 sequence is 14 residues long. Trimming shortened V by 5 bases and J by 3 bases, and 11 bases separated the two germline ends. CDR3 sequence reads: CASSEDRNNQPQHF. The CDR3 DNA reads as TGTGCCAGCAGTGAAGACAGGAACAATCAGCCCCAGCATTTT.